Below, 24 T cell receptor beta chains from the same sample are listed, as sequenced in a study of T cell changes during pregnancy in multiple sclerosis. The protocol was immunoSEQ multiplex PCR, while the TCRdb copy is restricted to in-frame clones and leaves out a portion. This sample has roughly 58,000 clones; roughly 94% occur once, and the top ten carry 3% to 3.5%. The specimen comprised CD8+ T cells from peripheral blood mononuclear cells, sampled in the third trimester of pregnancy. These receptors all come from a female donor with multiple sclerosis, enrolled in a pregnancy study.

The chain has TRBV4-2 and TRBJ2-1, with a possible D match to TRBD2 (6 bases). The ends were cut back, 1 base at V and 7 bases at J, with 8 bases in the middle. This CDR3 is built from 13 residues. From germline, CDR1 is LGHNA and CDR2 YNFKEQ. The CDR3 DNA sequence: TGTGCCAGCAGCCAAGGCGCGGGGAATGAGCAGTTCTTC. Its protein product is CASSQGAGNEQFF.

In this sample, this clone turned up once. The rearrangement joins TRBV7-9 to TRBJ1-4; D is perhaps TRBD1 (6 bases). From germline, CDR1 is SEHNR and CDR2 FQNEAQ (reference sequence). The CDR3 runs to 12 residues. The V end was cut by 5 bases, the J end by 14 bases, with 15 bases between. CDR3 sequence: CASSVGGGRLFF. CDR3 nucleotides: TGTGCCAGCAGCGTTGGGGGGGGCCGGCTGTTTTTT.

V is TRBV27 and J is TRBJ2-5, with 7 bases that match TRBD1. The V and J ends lost 3 bases and 5 bases, in that order; junction bases with no gene match: 3. The CDR3 spans 13 residues. CDR1 is MNHEY and CDR2 is SMNVEV in the germline V gene (reference sequence). The CDR3 sequence: CASSFGQAETQYF. The CDR3, as DNA: TGTGCCAGCAGTTTTGGACAGGCGGAGACCCAGTACTTC.

The V call is TRBV14, the J call TRBJ1-2; tentative D call: TRBD1 (5 bases). The V gene lost 3 bases and the J gene lost 3 bases, with 11 bases spanning the gap. This CDR3 has 14 residues. The V gene's germline CDR1 is SGHDN and CDR2 FVKESK. CDR3 sequence (DNA): TGTGCCAGCAGCCAGGGGCAGAGAGACTATGGCTACACCTTC. This encodes CASSQGQRDYGYTF.

The rearrangement uses TRBV4-3 and TRBJ1-1, with 9 bases fitting TRBD1. Trimming removed 4 bases from V and 3 bases from J; junction bases left unmatched: 9. Germline loops: CDR1 LGHNA, CDR2 YSLEER. The CDR3 sequence is 16 residues long. CDR3 sequence reads: CASSRGGRDRDTEAFF. CDR3 coding DNA: TGCGCCAGCAGCCGGGGGGGGAGGGACAGGGACACTGAAGCTTTCTTT.

The chain links TRBV4-1 to TRBJ1-3; 9 bases map to TRBD1. The V and J ends lost 7 bases and 5 bases, in that order; junction bases with no gene match: 12. Germline loops: CDR1 MGHRA, CDR2 YSYEKL. The CDR3 is made up of 16 amino acids. DNA of the CDR3: TGCGCCAGCAACCATAAACAGGGGGCGGCCCGAAACACCATATATTTT. This sequence encodes CASNHKQGAARNTIYF.

This chain uses TRBV27 with TRBJ1-5, with 8 bases identical to TRBD1. With 3 bases clipped from V and 5 bases from J, the junction kept 9 bases outside the gene matches. This CDR3 has 16 amino acids. Germline CDR1 and CDR2: MNHEY and SMNVEV (reference sequence). The CDR3 sequence: CASSFGGRGRHQPQHF. The CDR3 bases are TGTGCCAGCAGTTTTGGCGGCAGGGGGCGTCATCAGCCCCAGCATTTT.

The CDR3 sequence is CASSTREPQETQYF. Written as DNA, the CDR3 is TGTGCCAGCAGCACTCGGGAACCTCAAGAGACCCAGTACTTC. The rearrangement uses TRBV13 and TRBJ2-5; a weak D match, TRBD2 (5 bases). The CDR3 covers 14 residues. The ends were cut back, 5 bases at V and 2 bases at J, with 12 bases in the middle. The germline V gene encodes CDR1 PRHDT and CDR2 FYEKMQ (reference sequence).

This clone came up once. The chain has TRBV7-9 and TRBJ2-1, with 7 bases matching TRBD2. V lost 3 bases, J lost 8 bases, and 10 bases stayed unmatched. Germline CDR1 is SEHNR and CDR2 is FQNEAQ (reference sequence). The CDR3 consists of 15 residues. CDR3 DNA: TGTGCCAGCAGCTTGGCGGGAGCCGCTATGGATGAGCAGTTCTTC. It yields the protein CASSLAGAAMDEQFF.

CDR3 region: CASNRRAGAKNIQYF. As DNA, the CDR3 is TGTGCCAGCAACAGACGGGCGGGAGCCAAAAACATTCAGTACTTC. The genes are TRBV28 and TRBJ2-4, with D tentatively TRBD2 (5 bases). V lost 7 bases and J 0 bases, leaving 13 bases between the germline ends. CDR1 and CDR2 (germline): MDHEN, SYDVKM. The CDR3 spans 15 residues. Using reference TRBV28 and TRBJ2-4 for the parts outside the CDR3, the full variable domain is DVKVTQSSRYLVKRTGEKVFLECVQDMDHENMFWYRQDPGLGLRLIYFSYDVKMKEKGDIPEGYSVSREKKERFSLILESASTNQTSMYLCASNRRAGAKNIQYFGAGTRLSVL.

This chain uses TRBV27 with TRBJ2-1; 10 positions match TRBD2. This CDR3 spans 14 amino acids. The germline CDR1 and CDR2 sequences are MNHEY and SMNVEV (reference sequence). V lost 3 bases and J lost 8; bases outside the gene matches: 4. The CDR3 reads CASSLSGRADEQFF. The CDR3 DNA reads as TGTGCCAGCAGTTTGAGCGGGAGGGCGGATGAGCAGTTCTTC.

In nucleotides, the CDR3 is TGTGCCAGCAGCGTAGACAGCTCTCCCTATGGCTACACCTTC. Translation gives CASSVDSSPYGYTF. The chain recombines TRBV9 with TRBJ1-2, with D hard to call. The CDR3 length is 14 residues. Germline V lookup: CDR1 SGDLS, CDR2 YYNGEE. Trimming shortened V by 0 bases and J by 4 bases, and 10 bases separated the two germline ends.

The chain is built from TRBV4-1 and TRBJ2-1, with 10 bases matching TRBD2. This CDR3 contains 17 residues. Looked up from germline, CDR1 is MGHRA and CDR2 is YSYEKL. Trimming cost V 1 base and J 9 bases; bases outside gene matches: 12. Here the CDR3 reads CASSQVRVGAGGLEQFF. The DNA for the CDR3 is TGCGCCAGCAGCCAAGTAAGGGTGGGAGCGGGAGGGCTTGAGCAGTTCTTC.

The chain links TRBV6-1 to TRBJ1-3; the D is unclear. Germline CDR1 MNHNS, CDR2 SASEGT. The CDR3 runs to 15 residues. V was pared by 5 bases and J by 1 base, with 12 bases between. The CDR3 protein is CASSSQAGSGNTIYF. CDR3 sequence (DNA): TGTGCCAGCAGTTCCCAGGCTGGTTCTGGAAACACCATATATTTT.

There are a few counts of this clone. V is TRBV7-9 and J is TRBJ1-1, with 8 bases identical to TRBD1. Germline CDR1 is SEHNR and CDR2 is FQNEAQ (reference sequence). Unmatched junction bases numbered 5, after V lost 5 bases and J lost 0 bases. The CDR3 has 15 amino acids. CDR3 region: CASSPTGAMNTEAFF. CDR3 bases: TGTGCCAGCAGCCCGACAGGGGCAATGAACACTGAAGCTTTCTTT. Supplemented by reference TRBV7-9 and TRBJ1-1, the full variable domain reads DTGVSQNPRHKITKRGQNVTFRCDPISEHNRLYWYRQTLGQGPEFLTYFQNEAQLEKSRLLSDRFSAERPKGSFSTLEIQRTEQGDSAMYLCASSPTGAMNTEAFFGQGTRLTVV.

The rearrangement links TRBV27 to TRBJ2-1; TRBD2 matches 12 bases. V was clipped by 4 bases and J by 9 bases; unmatched bases: 10. The CDR3 runs to 16 residues. The germline gives CDR1 MNHEY, CDR2 SMNVEV (reference sequence). Here the CDR3 reads CASSSRTSGKLAEQFF. The CDR3 coding sequence is TGTGCCAGCAGTTCTCGGACTAGCGGGAAATTGGCTGAGCAGTTCTTC.

The chain combines TRBV5-1 with TRBJ2-7, with D perhaps TRBD2 (5 bases). V was shortened by 0 bases and J by 8 bases, with 12 bases between the two germline ends. In germline, CDR1 is SGHRS, CDR2 YFSETQ. The CDR3 is 13 amino acids. The CDR3 bases are TGCGCCAGCAGCTTGGGGGAAGGAGGCAAGCAGTACTTC. Amino acid sequence: CASSLGEGGKQYF.

The rearrangement joins TRBV9 to TRBJ2-3; 10 bases match TRBD2. Germline loops: CDR1 SGDLS, CDR2 YYNGEE. The CDR3 is made up of 17 amino acids. V lost 1 base and J lost 5; bases outside the gene matches: 10. The chain's CDR3 is CASSVRGLANILDTQYF. In DNA form, the CDR3 reads TGTGCCAGCAGCGTAAGGGGACTAGCGAATATTCTAGATACGCAGTATTTT.

The chain couples TRBV29-1 to TRBJ1-1; tentative D call: TRBD1 (5 bases). The CDR3 contains 11 residues. The germline CDR1 and CDR2 sequences are SQVTM and ANQGSEA. Trimming removed 8 bases from V and 5 bases from J, with 12 bases in between. CDR3 DNA: TGCAGCTCCAGAGCAGGGACTGAAGCTTTCTTT. As protein: CSSRAGTEAFF. Filled out from reference TRBV29-1 and TRBJ1-1, the complete variable domain reads SAVISQKPSRDICQRGTSLTIQCQVDSQVTMMFWYRQQPGQSLTLIATANQGSEATYESGFVIDKFPISRPNLTFSTLTVSNMSPEDSSIYLCSSRAGTEAFFGQGTRLTVV.

V usage is TRBV4-1 and J usage is TRBJ2-7, with 14 bases identical to TRBD2. In germline, CDR1 is MGHRA, CDR2 YSYEKL. The CDR3 length is 17 residues. With 4 bases clipped from V and 0 bases from J, the junction kept 5 bases outside the gene matches. CDR3 bases: TGCGCCAGCAGCCCTGAGACTAGCGGGAGGGTCTCCTACGAGCAGTACTTC. Its protein product is CASSPETSGRVSYEQYF.

The V and J genes are TRBV27 and TRBJ2-3; TRBD1 matches 11 bases. The V segment lost 3 bases and the J segment 3 bases; nucleotides outside the gene matches: 5. The CDR3 has 16 amino acids. Germline assignment: CDR1 MNHEY and CDR2 SMNVEV (reference sequence). This CDR3 reads CASSLGTGGGTDTQYF. The CDR3 nucleotides are TGTGCCAGCAGTTTGGGGACAGGGGGTGGGACAGATACGCAGTATTTT.

V is TRBV5-1 and J is TRBJ2-3; D perhaps matches TRBD2 (6 bases). Between the trimmed V and J ends, which lost 0 bases and 6 bases, there was a span of 14 bases. CDR3 length equals 15 residues. Per germline, CDR1 SGHRS and CDR2 YFSETQ. This CDR3 is CASSLAGGNPDTQYF. As DNA, the CDR3 is TGCGCCAGCAGCTTGGCTGGCGGGAACCCGGATACGCAGTATTTT.

V gene TRBV7-7 combines with J gene TRBJ2-3; D is possibly TRBD2 (6 bases). There are 15 residues in the CDR3. The V gene lost 1 base and the J gene lost 3 bases, with 11 bases spanning the gap. Germline loops: CDR1 SSHAT, CDR2 FNYEAQ (reference sequence). This CDR3 reads CASSLGGGMTDTQYF. The DNA for the CDR3 is TGTGCCAGCAGCTTAGGTGGGGGGATGACAGATACGCAGTATTTT.

V is TRBV27 and J is TRBJ2-1; 7 nucleotides agree with TRBD2. V lost 7 bases to trimming and J lost 3 bases; unmatched junction nucleotides: 9. CDR1 MNHEY and CDR2 SMNVEV come from the germline V gene (reference sequence). The CDR3 is 15 amino acids. The CDR3 region is CASNPLAEHYNEQFF. DNA of the CDR3: TGTGCCAGCAACCCCCTAGCGGAGCACTACAATGAGCAGTTCTTC.